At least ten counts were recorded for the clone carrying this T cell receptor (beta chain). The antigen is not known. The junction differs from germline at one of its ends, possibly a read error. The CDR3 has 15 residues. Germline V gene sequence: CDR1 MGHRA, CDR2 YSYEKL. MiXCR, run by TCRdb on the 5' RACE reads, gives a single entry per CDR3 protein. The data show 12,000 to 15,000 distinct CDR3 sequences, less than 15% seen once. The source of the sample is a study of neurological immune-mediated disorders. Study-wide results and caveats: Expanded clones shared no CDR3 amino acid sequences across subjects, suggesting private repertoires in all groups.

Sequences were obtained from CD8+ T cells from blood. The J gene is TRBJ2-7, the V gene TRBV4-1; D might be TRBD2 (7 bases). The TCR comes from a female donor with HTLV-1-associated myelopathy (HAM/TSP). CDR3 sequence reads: CASRQGGGGSYEQYF. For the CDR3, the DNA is TGCGCCAGCAGACAAGGAGGGGGGGGCTCCTACGAGCAGTACTTC.